Here is one TCR beta chain with its context. Its antigen is unknown. It has no much larger one-base neighbor in the sample; base qualities were not kept. Based on the germline V gene, the CDR1 and CDR2 sequences are SGDLS and YYNGEE. Trimming at the junction amounts to 3 bases on V and 8 bases on J, and the germline ends lie 15 bases apart. The CDR3, cysteine through phenylalanine, is 15 amino acids long. This entry keeps only the CDR3 DNA: 45 bases, framed from base 1. Genomic DNA was extracted with the Qiagen DNeasy kit from unsorted PBMCs and from negatively selected CD4+ and CD8+ fractions. TCR beta CDR3 regions were subjected to amplification by immunoSEQ multiplex PCR with primers that anneal to V and J segments. A synthetic immune receptor repertoire was used to minimize amplification bias, and any residual bias was removed computationally once sequencing was done. The source study handled its data this way. Repertoire diversity was quantified as the Shannon entropy index using custom Python scripts. Unsorted, CD4+ and CD8+ repertoires were analyzed separately, except in combined analyses where CD4+ and CD8+ sequences were merged in silico. A clone was considered expanded if an increase in frequency of at least 2-fold after treatment relative to C1D1 was found, and a pseudocount of 0.5 was applied to clones undetected at baseline. Singleton clones were defined as clones with 0 or 1 copy at C1D1, and non-singleton clones were defined as clones with 2 or more copies. Clones expanded in unsorted samples were labelled as CD4+, CD8+ or unknown by matching protein sequences in sorted samples from the same patient. Wilcoxon tests on paired samples were used to test changes in diversity from C1D1 to C4D1. TCRdb took over this immuneACCESS table, retaining in-frame rearrangements with V and J assigned. Such tables are incomplete; in checked studies, under half of the missing clones stem from an unresolved V gene, and the remainder is unexplained. V, J and clone size derive from that table, while D and trimming were established from the DNA sequence. Here the sample has around 57,000 clones; approximately 86% occur a single time. The top ten hold 6% to 7% of the sample.

This record comes from a study of PD-1 blockade in classical Hodgkin lymphoma (dated by TCRdb to between 2020 and 2021). Some background on the complete study: Nivolumab dosing was 3 mg/kg intravenously every 2 weeks, continuing until either disease progression or unacceptable toxicity. A peripheral blood immune signature of response to PD-1 blockade in classical Hodgkin lymphoma was defined using TCR beta sequencing and CyTOF.

The time point tag for this specimen amounts to: cycle 4 day 1 (C4D1), after 6 weeks of nivolumab. All trial patients had relapsed after autologous stem cell transplantation, with cohorts A, B and C differing in prior brentuximab vedotin exposure. The trial cohort comprised some 60 patients with relapsed/refractory classical Hodgkin lymphoma whose best overall responses were complete response, partial response or progressive disease. In the multi-cohort phase II CheckMate 205 trial, trial patients received single-agent nivolumab. An independent review committee assessed best overall response using the 2007 International Working Group response criteria. PBMCs from the trial were collected at three points: immediately before nivolumab initiation (C1D1), and during therapy at cycle 2 day 1 and cycle 4 day 1. Peripheral blood was collected in 8 mL Vacutainer Cell Preparation Tubes, from which PBMCs were isolated by centrifugation and then cryopreserved.

On the study overall, not on this receptor specifically: Baseline TCR diversity was reported to be lower in newly diagnosed patients than in healthy donors and to be lower still in relapsed/refractory patients. Trial patients achieving complete response had baseline diversity similar to newly diagnosed patients, whereas partial responders and progressors had significantly lower diversity. Lower diversity was seen in patients whose nivolumab began less than 1 year after ASCT, and these patients were left out of later analyses so that immune reconstitution would not confound the results. The study was limited to a single clinical trial cohort, and causes of repertoire differences, possibly disease activity or prior therapy, remained undefined. By C4D1, a significant rise was seen in CD4+ TCR diversity but not in CD8+ TCR diversity (p=0.0027 vs p=0.16), and the rise was most apparent among complete responders (p=0.02).

The chain is encoded by TRBV9 joined to TRBJ1-6; TRBD1 could be the D gene, as 6 bases match. The specimen comprised peripheral blood mononuclear cells (PBMCs), sampled before the fourth cycle of nivolumab. This clonotype was obtained from a human donor with classical Hodgkin lymphoma. The CDR3 amino acid sequence is: CASSADSRGDSPLHF. The bases are TGTGCCAGCAGCGCGGACTCAAGGGGGGATTCACCCCTCCACTTT.